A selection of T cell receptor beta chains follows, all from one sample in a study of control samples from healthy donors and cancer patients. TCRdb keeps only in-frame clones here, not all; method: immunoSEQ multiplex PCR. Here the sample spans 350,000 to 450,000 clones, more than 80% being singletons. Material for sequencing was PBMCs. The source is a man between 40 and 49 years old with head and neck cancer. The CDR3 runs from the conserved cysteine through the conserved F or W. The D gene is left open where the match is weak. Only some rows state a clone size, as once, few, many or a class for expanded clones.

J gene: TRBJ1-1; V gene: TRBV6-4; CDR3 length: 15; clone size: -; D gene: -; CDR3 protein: CASSLNGGANAEAFF; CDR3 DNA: TGTGCCAGCAGCCTGAACGGGGGCGCTAATGCTGAAGCTTTCTTT
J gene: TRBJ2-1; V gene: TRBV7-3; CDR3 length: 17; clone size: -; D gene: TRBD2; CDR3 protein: CASSPRAGTSGGNEQFF; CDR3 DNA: TGTGCCAGCAGTCCCCGCGCAGGGACTAGCGGGGGTAATGAGCAGTTCTTC
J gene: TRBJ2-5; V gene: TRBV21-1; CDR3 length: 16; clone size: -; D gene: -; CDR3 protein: CASSKARWEAAETQYF; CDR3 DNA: TGTGCCAGCAGCAAAGCGCGGTGGGAGGCTGCGGAGACCCAGTACTTC
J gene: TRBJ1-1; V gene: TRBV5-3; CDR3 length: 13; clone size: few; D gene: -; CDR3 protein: CARSLAQNTEAFF; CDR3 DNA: TGTGCCAGAAGCCTGGCCCAGAACACTGAAGCTTTCTTT
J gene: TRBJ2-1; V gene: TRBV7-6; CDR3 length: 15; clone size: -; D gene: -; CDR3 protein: CASSPAALSYNEQFF; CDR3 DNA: TGTGCCAGCAGCCCGGCGGCTCTCTCCTACAATGAGCAGTTCTTC
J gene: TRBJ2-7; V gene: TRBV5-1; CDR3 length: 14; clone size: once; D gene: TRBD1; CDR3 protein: CASSLSPGGYEQYF; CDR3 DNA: TGCGCCAGCAGCTTGTCGCCAGGGGGCTACGAGCAGTACTTC
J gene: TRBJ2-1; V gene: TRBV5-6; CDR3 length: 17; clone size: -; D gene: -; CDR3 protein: CASSLFLLGGGYNEQFF; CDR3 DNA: TGTGCCAGCAGCTTGTTTTTACTGGGTGGGGGCTACAATGAGCAGTTCTTC
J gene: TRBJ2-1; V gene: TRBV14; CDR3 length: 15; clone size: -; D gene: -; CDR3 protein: CASSPRLAGPYEQFF; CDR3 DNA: TGTGCCAGCAGCCCTCGCCTTGCGGGGCCGTATGAGCAGTTCTTC
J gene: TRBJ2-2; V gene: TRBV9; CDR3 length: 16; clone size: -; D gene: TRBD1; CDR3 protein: CASSVKGTGGSGELFF; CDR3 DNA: TGTGCCAGCAGCGTAAAGGGGACAGGGGGCTCCGGGGAGCTGTTTTTT
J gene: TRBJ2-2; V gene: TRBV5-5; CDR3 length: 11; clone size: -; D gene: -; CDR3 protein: CASMSAGELFF; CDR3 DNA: TGTGCCAGCATGTCCGCCGGGGAGCTGTTTTTT
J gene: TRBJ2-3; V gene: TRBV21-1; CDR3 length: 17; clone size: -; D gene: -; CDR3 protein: CASSLQGQHRNTDTQYF; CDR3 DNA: TGTGCCAGCAGCCTCCAGGGACAGCACAGGAACACAGATACGCAGTATTTT
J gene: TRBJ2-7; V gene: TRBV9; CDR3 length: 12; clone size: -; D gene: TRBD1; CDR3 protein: CASSRDRDEQYF; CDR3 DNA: TGTGCCAGCAGCAGGGACAGGGACGAGCAGTACTTC
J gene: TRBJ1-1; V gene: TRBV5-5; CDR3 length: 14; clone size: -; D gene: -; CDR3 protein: CASSPLMMNTEAFF; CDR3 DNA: TGTGCCAGCAGCCCCCTCATGATGAACACTGAAGCTTTCTTT
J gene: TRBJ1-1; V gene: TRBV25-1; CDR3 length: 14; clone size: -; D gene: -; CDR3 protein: CASSEWGQNTEAFF; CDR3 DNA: TGTGCCAGCAGTGAATGGGGACAGAACACTGAAGCTTTCTTT
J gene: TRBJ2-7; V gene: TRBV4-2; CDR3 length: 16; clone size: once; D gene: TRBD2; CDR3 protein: CASSQLAGGGSYEQYF; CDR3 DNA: TGTGCCAGCAGCCAATTAGCGGGGGGAGGGTCCTACGAGCAGTACTTC
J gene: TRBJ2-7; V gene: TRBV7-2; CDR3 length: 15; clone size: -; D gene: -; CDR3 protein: CASSLETGRADEQYF; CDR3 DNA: TGTGCCAGCAGCTTAGAGACGGGCAGGGCAGACGAGCAGTACTTC
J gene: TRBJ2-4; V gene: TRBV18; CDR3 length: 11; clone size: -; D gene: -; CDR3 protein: CASSPGNIQYF; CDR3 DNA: TGTGCCAGCTCACCTGGTAACATTCAGTACTTC
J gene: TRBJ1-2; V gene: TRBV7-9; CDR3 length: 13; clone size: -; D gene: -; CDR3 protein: CASDTATNYGYTF; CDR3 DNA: TGTGCCAGCGACACTGCAACTAACTATGGCTACACCTTC
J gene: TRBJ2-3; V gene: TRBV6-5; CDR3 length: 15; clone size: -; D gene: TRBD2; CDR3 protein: CASSGLAGVTDTQYF; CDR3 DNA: TGTGCCAGCAGCGGACTAGCGGGGGTCACAGATACGCAGTATTTT
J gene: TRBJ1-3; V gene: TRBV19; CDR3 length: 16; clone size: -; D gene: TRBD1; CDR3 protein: CASSIQGVRSGNTIYF; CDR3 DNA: TGTGCCAGTAGTATTCAGGGGGTGCGCTCTGGAAACACCATATATTTT
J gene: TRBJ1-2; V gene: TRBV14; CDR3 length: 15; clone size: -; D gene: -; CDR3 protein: CASSKDRTWDYGYTF; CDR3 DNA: TGTGCCAGCAGCAAAGACCGAACTTGGGACTATGGCTACACCTTC
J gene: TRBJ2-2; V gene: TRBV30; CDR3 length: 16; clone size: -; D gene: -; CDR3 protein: CAWSSAGHGPSGELFF; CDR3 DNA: TGTGCCTGGAGTTCCGCGGGCCATGGGCCCTCCGGGGAGCTGTTTTTT
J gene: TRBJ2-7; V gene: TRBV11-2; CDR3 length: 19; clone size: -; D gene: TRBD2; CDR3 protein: CASSSIRTSGTSPTYEQYF; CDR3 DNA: TGTGCCAGCAGTTCGATCCGGACTAGCGGGACCAGCCCTACCTACGAGCAGTACTTC
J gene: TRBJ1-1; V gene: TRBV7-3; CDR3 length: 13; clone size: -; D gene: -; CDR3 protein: CASSSQSNTEAFF; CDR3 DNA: TGTGCCAGCAGCTCGCAATCGAACACTGAAGCTTTCTTT
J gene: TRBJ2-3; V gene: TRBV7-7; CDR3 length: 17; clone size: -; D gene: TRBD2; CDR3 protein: CASSTLESGRAQDTQYF; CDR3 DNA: TGTGCTAGCAGCACACTCGAGAGCGGGAGGGCCCAAGATACGCAGTATTTT
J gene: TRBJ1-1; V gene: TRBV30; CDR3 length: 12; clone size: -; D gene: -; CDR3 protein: CACTTRNTEAFF; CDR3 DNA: TGTGCCTGTACAACAAGGAACACTGAAGCTTTCTTT
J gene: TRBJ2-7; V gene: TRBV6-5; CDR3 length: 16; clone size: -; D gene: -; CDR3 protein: CASSYNVATASYEQYF; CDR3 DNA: TGTGCCAGCAGTTACAACGTGGCGACGGCTTCCTACGAGCAGTACTTC
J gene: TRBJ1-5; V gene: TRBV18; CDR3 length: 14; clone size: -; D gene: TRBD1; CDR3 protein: CASSQDRSNQPQHF; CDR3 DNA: TGTGCCAGCTCGCAGGACAGGTCCAATCAGCCCCAGCATTTT
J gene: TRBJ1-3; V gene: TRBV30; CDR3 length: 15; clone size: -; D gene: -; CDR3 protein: CAWSVRGYSGNTIYF; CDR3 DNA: TGTGCCTGGAGTGTACGAGGTTACTCTGGAAACACCATATATTTT
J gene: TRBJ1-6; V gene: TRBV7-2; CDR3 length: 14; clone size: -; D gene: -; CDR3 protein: CASSYETVVSSLHF; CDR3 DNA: TGTGCCAGCAGCTATGAGACGGTCGTTTCGTCCCTCCACTTT
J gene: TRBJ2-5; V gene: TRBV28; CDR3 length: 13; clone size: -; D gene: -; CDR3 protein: CASSLAGTSTQYF; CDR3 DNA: TGTGCCAGCAGTTTAGCGGGGACATCAACCCAGTACTTC
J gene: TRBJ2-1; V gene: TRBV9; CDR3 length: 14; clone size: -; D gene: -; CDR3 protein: CASSVGLTDNEQFF; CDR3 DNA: TGTGCCAGCAGCGTAGGGCTAACCGACAATGAGCAGTTCTTC
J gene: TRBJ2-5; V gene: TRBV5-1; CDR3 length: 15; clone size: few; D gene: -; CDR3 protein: CASSLGSRDQETQYF; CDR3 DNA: TGCGCCAGCAGCTTGGGAAGCAGGGACCAAGAGACCCAGTACTTC
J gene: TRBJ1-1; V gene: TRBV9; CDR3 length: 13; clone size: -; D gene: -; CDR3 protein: CASSGGVDTEAFF; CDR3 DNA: TGTGCCAGCAGCGGAGGGGTGGATACTGAAGCTTTCTTT
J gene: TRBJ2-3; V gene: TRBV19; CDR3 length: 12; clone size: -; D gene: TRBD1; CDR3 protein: CASRTGADTQYF; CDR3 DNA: TGTGCCAGTAGGACAGGGGCAGATACGCAGTATTTT
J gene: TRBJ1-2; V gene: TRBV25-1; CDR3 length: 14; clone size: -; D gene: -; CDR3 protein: CASSGPGWGNGYTF; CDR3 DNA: TGTGCCAGCAGTGGCCCTGGCTGGGGGAATGGCTACACCTTC
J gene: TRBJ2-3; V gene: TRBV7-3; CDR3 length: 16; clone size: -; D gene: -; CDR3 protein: CASSPGTRQGTDTQYF; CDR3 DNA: TGTGCCAGCAGCCCCGGGACTCGCCAGGGCACAGATACGCAGTATTTT
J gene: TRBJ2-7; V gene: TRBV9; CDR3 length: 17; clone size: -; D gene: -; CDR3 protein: CASSVGVTTITTYEQYF; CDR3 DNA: TGTGCCAGCAGCGTAGGCGTCACCACTATTACTACCTACGAGCAGTACTTC
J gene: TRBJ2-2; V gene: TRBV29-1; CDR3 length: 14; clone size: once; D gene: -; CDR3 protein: CSVVGQGWTGELFF; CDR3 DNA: TGCAGCGTTGTAGGCCAGGGTTGGACCGGGGAGCTGTTTTTT
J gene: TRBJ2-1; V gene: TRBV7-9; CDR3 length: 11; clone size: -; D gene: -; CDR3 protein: CASSLDPEQFF; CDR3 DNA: TGTGCCAGCAGCCTAGATCCAGAGCAGTTCTTC
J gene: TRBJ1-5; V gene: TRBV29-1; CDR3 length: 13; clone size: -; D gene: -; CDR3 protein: CSVGAASNQPQHF; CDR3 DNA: TGCAGCGTGGGGGCCGCAAGCAATCAGCCCCAGCATTTT
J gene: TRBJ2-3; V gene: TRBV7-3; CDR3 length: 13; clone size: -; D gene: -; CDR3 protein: CASSLNPQDTQYF; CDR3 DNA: TGTGCCAGCAGCTTAAACCCCCAGGATACGCAGTATTTT
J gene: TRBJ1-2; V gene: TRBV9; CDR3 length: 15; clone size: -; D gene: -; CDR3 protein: CASSGLGPTNYGYTF; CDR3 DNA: TGTGCCAGCAGCGGGCTCGGACCGACCAACTATGGCTACACCTTC
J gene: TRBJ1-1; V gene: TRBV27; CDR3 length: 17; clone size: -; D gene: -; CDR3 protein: CASSQGQKKIMNTEAFF; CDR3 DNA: TGTGCCAGCAGTCAAGGACAGAAGAAGATTATGAACACTGAAGCTTTCTTT
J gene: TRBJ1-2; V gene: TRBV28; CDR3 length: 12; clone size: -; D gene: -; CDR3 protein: CASREGVDGYTF; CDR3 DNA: TGTGCCAGCAGGGAAGGGGTGGACGGCTACACCTTC
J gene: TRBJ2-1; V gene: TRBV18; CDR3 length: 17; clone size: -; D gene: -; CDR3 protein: CASSPPPVSDSYNEQFF; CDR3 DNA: TGTGCCAGCTCACCTCCGCCCGTCTCGGACAGCTACAATGAGCAGTTCTTC
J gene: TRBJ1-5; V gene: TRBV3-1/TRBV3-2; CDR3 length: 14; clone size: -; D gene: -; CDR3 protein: CASSQGAQGMSQHF; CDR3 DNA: TGTGCCAGCAGCCAAGGGGCACAGGGTATGTCCCAGCATTTT
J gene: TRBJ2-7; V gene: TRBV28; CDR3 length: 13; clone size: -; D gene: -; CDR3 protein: CASSLPRRNEQYF; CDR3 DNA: TGTGCCAGCAGTTTACCACGGAGAAACGAGCAGTACTTC
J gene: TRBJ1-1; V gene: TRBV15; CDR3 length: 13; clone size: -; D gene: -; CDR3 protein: CATSRDRNTEAFF; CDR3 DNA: TGTGCCACCAGCAGAGATAGGAACACTGAAGCTTTCTTT
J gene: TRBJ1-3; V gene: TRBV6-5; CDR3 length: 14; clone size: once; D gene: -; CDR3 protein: CASSYSRGRNTIYF; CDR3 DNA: TGTGCCAGCAGTTACTCGCGGGGCCGAAACACCATATATTTT
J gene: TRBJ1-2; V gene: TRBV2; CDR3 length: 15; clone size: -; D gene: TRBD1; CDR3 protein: CASSVDGTGDYGYTF; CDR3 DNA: TGTGCCAGCAGTGTTGACGGGACAGGGGACTATGGCTACACCTTC
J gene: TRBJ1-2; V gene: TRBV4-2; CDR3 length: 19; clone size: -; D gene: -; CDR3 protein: CASSRAQVAGQATNYGYTF; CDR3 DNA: TGTGCCAGCAGCCGGGCTCAGGTGGCGGGGCAGGCCACTAACTATGGCTACACCTTC
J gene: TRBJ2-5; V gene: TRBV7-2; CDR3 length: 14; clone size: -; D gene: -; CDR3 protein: CASSLVGGGETQYF; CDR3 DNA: TGTGCCAGCAGCTTGGTGGGGGGAGGAGAGACCCAGTACTTC
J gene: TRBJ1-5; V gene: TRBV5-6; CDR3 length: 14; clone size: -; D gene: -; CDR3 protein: CASSLGTVNQPQHF; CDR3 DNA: TGTGCCAGCAGCTTGGGGACAGTCAATCAGCCCCAGCATTTT
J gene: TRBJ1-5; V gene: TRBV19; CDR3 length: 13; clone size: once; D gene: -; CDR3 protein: CASSWGSNQPQHF; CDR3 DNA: TGTGCCAGTAGTTGGGGCAGCAATCAGCCCCAGCATTTT